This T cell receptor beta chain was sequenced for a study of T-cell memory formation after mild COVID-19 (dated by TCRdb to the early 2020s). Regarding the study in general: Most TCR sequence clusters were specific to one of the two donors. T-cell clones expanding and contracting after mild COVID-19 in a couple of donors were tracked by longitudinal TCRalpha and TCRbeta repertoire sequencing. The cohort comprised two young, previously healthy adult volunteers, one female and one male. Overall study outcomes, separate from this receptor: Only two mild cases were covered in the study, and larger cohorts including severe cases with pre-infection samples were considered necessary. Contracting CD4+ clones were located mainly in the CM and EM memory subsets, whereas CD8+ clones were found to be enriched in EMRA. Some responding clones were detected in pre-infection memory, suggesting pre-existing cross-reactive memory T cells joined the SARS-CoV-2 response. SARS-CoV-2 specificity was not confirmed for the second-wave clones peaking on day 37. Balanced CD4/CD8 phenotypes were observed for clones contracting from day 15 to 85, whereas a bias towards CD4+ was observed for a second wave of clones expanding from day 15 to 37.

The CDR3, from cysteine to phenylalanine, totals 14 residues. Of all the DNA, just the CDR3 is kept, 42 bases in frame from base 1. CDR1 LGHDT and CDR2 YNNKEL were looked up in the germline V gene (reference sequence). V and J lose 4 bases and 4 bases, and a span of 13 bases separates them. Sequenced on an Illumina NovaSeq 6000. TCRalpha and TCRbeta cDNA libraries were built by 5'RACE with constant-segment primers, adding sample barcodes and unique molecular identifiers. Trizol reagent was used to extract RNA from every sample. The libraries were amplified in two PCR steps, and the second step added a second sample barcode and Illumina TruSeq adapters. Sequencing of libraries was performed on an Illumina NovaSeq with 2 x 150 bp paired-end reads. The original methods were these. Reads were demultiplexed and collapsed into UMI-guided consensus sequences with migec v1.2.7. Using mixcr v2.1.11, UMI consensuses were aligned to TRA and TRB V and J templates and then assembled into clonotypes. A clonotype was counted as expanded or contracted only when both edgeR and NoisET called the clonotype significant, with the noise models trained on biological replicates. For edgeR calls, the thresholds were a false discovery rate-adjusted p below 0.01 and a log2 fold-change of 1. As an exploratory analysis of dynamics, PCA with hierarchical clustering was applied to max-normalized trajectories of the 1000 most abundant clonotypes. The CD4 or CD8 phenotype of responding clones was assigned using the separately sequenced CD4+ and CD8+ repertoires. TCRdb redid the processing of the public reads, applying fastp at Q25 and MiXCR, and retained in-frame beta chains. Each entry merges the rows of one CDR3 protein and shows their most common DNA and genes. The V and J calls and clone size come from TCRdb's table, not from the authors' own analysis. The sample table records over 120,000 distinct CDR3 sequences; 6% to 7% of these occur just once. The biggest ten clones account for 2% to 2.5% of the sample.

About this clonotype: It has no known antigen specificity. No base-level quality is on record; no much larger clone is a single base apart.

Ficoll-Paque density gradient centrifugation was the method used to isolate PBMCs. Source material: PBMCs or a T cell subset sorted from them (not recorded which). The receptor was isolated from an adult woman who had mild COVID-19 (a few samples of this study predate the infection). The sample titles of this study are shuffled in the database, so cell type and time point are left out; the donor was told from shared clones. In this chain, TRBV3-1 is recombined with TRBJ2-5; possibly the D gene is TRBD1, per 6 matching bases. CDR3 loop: CASSRSTGPETQYF. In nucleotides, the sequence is TGTGCCAGCAGCCGGAGTACAGGGCCAGAGACCCAGTACTTC.